This passage covers 21 T cell receptor beta chains from one sample sequenced in a study of T cell responses to AZD1222 COVID-19 vaccine. Here immunoSEQ multiplex PCR was the method, and the copy in TCRdb shows in-frame clones only, minus some. Among 180,000 or so clones listed, approximately 93% were seen once. Source: peripheral blood, taken on day 0 of AZD1222 vaccination. These receptors came from an adult in good health.

The chain uses TRBV6-5 and TRBJ2-1, with 13 bases that match TRBD2. The junction had 6 bases not matched to a gene; V was cut back by 7 bases and J by 9 bases. The CDR3 has 14 residues. CDR1 and CDR2 from the germline V gene are MNHEY and SVGAGI. CDR3 DNA sequence: TGTGCCAGCAAACTAGCGGGAGGGCCGGGTGAGCAGTTCTTC. This codes for CASKLAGGPGEQFF.

The V call is TRBV7-2, the J call TRBJ2-1, with TRBD1 matching over 9 bases. CDR1 and CDR2 (germline): SGHTA, FQGNSA. The trim removed 3 bases at V and 10 bases at J, leaving 10 bases unmatched. The CDR3 length is 15 residues. The CDR3 loop is CASSFPGQGSREQFF. The CDR3 DNA reads TGTGCCAGCAGCTTCCCGGGACAGGGTTCCAGGGAGCAGTTCTTC.

CDR3 sequence: CASSDSGGLNTEAFF. The CDR3 nucleotides are TGTGCCAGCAGTGATTCAGGGGGCTTGAACACTGAAGCTTTCTTT. This chain uses TRBV6-1 with TRBJ1-1, with 8 positions matching TRBD1. The CDR3 runs 15 residues. V lost 3 bases, J lost 0 bases, and 3 bases stayed unmatched. Germline lookup yields CDR1 MNHNS and CDR2 SASEGT.

This chain joins TRBV18 and TRBJ2-1; 9 positions match TRBD2. The junction had 5 bases not matched to a gene; V was cut back by 2 bases and J by 6 bases. CDR1 is KGHSH and CDR2 is LQKENI in the germline V gene. The CDR3 sequence is 15 residues long. Here the CDR3 reads CASSPAGLASNEQFF. CDR3 bases: TGTGCCAGCTCACCAGCCGGACTAGCGTCCAATGAGCAGTTCTTC.

The chain joins TRBV6-2 or TRBV6-3 to TRBJ2-1; D is uncertain. CDR1 is MNHEY and CDR2 is SVGEGT in the germline V gene. The CDR3 has 12 amino acids. The V gene lost 5 bases and the J gene lost 0 bases, with 2 bases spanning the gap. The CDR3 nucleotides read TGTGCCAGCAGTCGCTCCTACAATGAGCAGTTCTTC. Translating gives CASSRSYNEQFF.

The chain recombines TRBV29-1 with TRBJ2-2, with 10 bases aligning to TRBD2. V was pared by 4 bases and J by 4 bases, with 9 bases of the junction left unmatched. Germline V gene lookup returns CDR1 SQVTM and CDR2 ANQGSEA. The CDR3 is made up of 16 amino acids. The CDR3 region is CSVGWLAGDRTGELFF. The CDR3 coding sequence is TGCAGCGTTGGGTGGCTAGCGGGAGACCGCACCGGGGAGCTGTTTTTT.

The chain couples TRBV19 to TRBJ1-5; D may be TRBD1 (5 bases). Germline loops: CDR1 LNHDA, CDR2 SQIVND (reference sequence). The CDR3 consists of 17 residues. V shed 5 bases and J shed 8 bases, with 25 bases lying between them. Here the CDR3 reads CASSDRDPRVVKKPQHF. Written as DNA, the CDR3 is TGTGCCAGTAGTGACCGGGACCCCCGGGTCGTTAAAAAGCCCCAGCATTTT.

This CDR3 is CASSFRQGGGNQPQHF. The CDR3 bases are TGTGCCAGCAGCTTTCGACAGGGCGGTGGTAATCAGCCCCAGCATTTT. The chain is built from TRBV11-3 and TRBJ1-5; 7 bases map to TRBD1. V was clipped by 3 bases and J by 4 bases; unmatched bases: 9. The CDR3 is 16 residues long. The germline V gene has CDR1 SGHNT and CDR2 YENEEA.

This rearrangement joins TRBV27 to TRBJ2-6; D unresolved. In germline, CDR1 is MNHEY, CDR2 SMNVEV (reference sequence). Between the trimmed V and J ends, which lost 6 bases and 4 bases, there was a span of 19 bases. The CDR3 extends over 17 amino acids. The CDR3 here is CASSYAGPPTGANVLTF. The DNA for the CDR3 is TGTGCCAGCAGCTACGCCGGGCCCCCAACCGGGGCCAACGTCCTGACTTTC.

This chain connects TRBV10-3 to TRBJ1-1; D perhaps matches TRBD1 (6 bases). The CDR3 has 14 amino acids. V lost 8 bases, J lost 4 bases, and 17 bases lay in between. CDR1 and CDR2 (germline): ENHRY, SYGVKD. The CDR3 nucleotides are TGTGCCATCGATCCAGCAGGGGCAGCCACTGAAGCTTTCTTT. It yields the protein CAIDPAGAATEAFF.

The chain employs TRBV11-2 and TRBJ1-2; tentative D call: TRBD1 (6 bases). Trimming removed 3 bases at V and 4 bases at J, with 15 bases between. There are 15 residues in the CDR3. The germline V gene has CDR1 SGHAT and CDR2 FQNNGV. Here the CDR3 reads CASSLAGGSPYGYTF. In DNA form, the CDR3 reads TGTGCCAGCAGCTTGGCGGGGGGCAGCCCCTATGGCTACACCTTC.

The chain employs TRBV5-1 and TRBJ2-3; 7 bases fit TRBD1. Germline CDR1 reads SGHRS; CDR2 reads YFSETQ. Losses at the gene ends were 9 bases for V and 2 bases for J; bases not matched to a gene: 12. This CDR3 region has 15 residues. The CDR3 reads CATRLTGDPTDTQYF. CDR3 nucleotides: TGCGCCACCCGCCTCACAGGGGACCCCACAGATACGCAGTATTTT.

This sequence joins TRBV28 and TRBJ2-7; possibly TRBD1 for D (6 bases). Trimming left V 5 bases short and J 6 bases short, with 14 bases between. In germline, CDR1 is MDHEN, CDR2 SYDVKM. The CDR3 contains 13 residues. The chain's CDR3 is CASSQTQGFEQYF. The CDR3 region has the DNA TGTGCCAGCAGTCAGACACAGGGTTTCGAGCAGTACTTC.

The chain is built from TRBV24-1 and TRBJ1-2; the D is unclear. V was shortened by 4 bases and J by 6 bases, with 17 bases between the two germline ends. Germline lookup yields CDR1 KGHDR and CDR2 SFDVKD. The CDR3 spans 15 residues. The CDR3 nucleotides read TGTGCCACCAGTGAGGGCCGGGCGCCGGGGAATGGCTACACCTTC. Residues: CATSEGRAPGNGYTF.

The chain has TRBV27 and TRBJ1-2; the D gene is possibly TRBD1 (5 bases). The V end lost 5 bases, the J end lost 4 bases, and 11 bases lay between the germline ends. This CDR3 has 13 amino acids. The V gene's germline CDR1 is MNHEY and CDR2 SMNVEV (reference sequence). CDR3 amino acids: CASSRRDAYGYTF. Here the CDR3 DNA reads TGTGCCAGCAGTAGAAGGGACGCCTATGGCTACACCTTC.

The chain carries TRBV5-1 and TRBJ2-3; perhaps TRBD2 as D (5 bases). V dropped 3 bases and J dropped 6 bases, with 14 bases sitting between them. Germline V lookup: CDR1 SGHRS, CDR2 YFSETQ. The CDR3 loop spans 14 amino acids. CDR3 region: CASSWLGTGDTQYF. Written as DNA, the CDR3 is TGCGCCAGCAGCTGGCTCGGAACGGGGGATACGCAGTATTTT.

This chain connects TRBV10-3 to TRBJ1-5; TRBD1 matches at 8 bases. Germline lookup yields CDR1 ENHRY and CDR2 SYGVKD. The CDR3 extends over 14 amino acids. V trimming: 7 bases; J trimming: 5 bases; junction bases outside the gene matches: 7. The CDR3 bases are TGTGCCATCAAAAAGGCAGGGGGCGATCAGCCCCAGCATTTT. As protein: CAIKKAGGDQPQHF.

In this sample, this clone turned up once. The chain is built from TRBV6-1 and TRBJ1-3; no clear D gene. The CDR3 extends over 17 amino acids. V gave up 2 bases and J gave up 0 bases, with 14 bases separating them. Per germline, CDR1 MNHNS and CDR2 SASEGT. DNA of the CDR3: TGTGCCAGCAGTGAAATCCGGGTTAAGTTCTCTGGAAACACCATATATTTT. Translation gives CASSEIRVKFSGNTIYF.

The chain is built from TRBV5-1 and TRBJ1-2; D is ambiguous. The V gene's germline CDR1 is SGHRS and CDR2 YFSETQ. CDR3 length equals 13 residues. Trimming shortened V by 0 bases and J by 5 bases, and 8 bases separated the two germline ends. CDR3 amino acids: CASSLGTEYGYTF. In DNA, the CDR3 is TGCGCCAGCAGCTTGGGAACTGAGTATGGCTACACCTTC.

V usage is TRBV7-9 and J usage is TRBJ1-4, with D hard to call. The CDR3 has 13 residues. Germline CDR1 reads SEHNR; CDR2 reads FQNEAQ (reference sequence). Trimming cost V 10 bases and J 7 bases, with 16 bases left between them. CDR3 sequence (DNA): TGTGCCATCTTACAGTCTCCCGGTGAAAAACTGTTTTTT. Its protein product is CAILQSPGEKLFF.

This sequence joins TRBV10-1 and TRBJ1-2; possibly TRBD1 for D (5 bases). Germline V gene data show CDR1 as WNHNN and CDR2 as SYGVQD (reference sequence). The CDR3 has 13 amino acids. The V end was cut by 3 bases, the J end by 5 bases, with 10 bases between. The CDR3 DNA reads TGCGCCAGCAGTGACGGTGAGGGGTATGGCTACACCTTC. It specifies CASSDGEGYGYTF.